The clone carrying this T cell receptor beta chain was seen ten or more times. Deletions cut 4 bases from V and 3 bases from J, with 14 bases between. The CDR3 runs 14 residues. The germline gives CDR1 SGHKS, CDR2 YYEKEE (reference sequence). 5'RACE template switching generated TCR cDNA, adding a universal primer site and UMIs. MiXCR, run by TCRdb on the 5' RACE reads, gives a single entry per CDR3 protein. Among a few hundred thousand distinct CDR3 sequences listed, 3% to 4% were seen once. The record originates from a study of T cells after yellow fever vaccination. The receptor comes from a man aged 18-30 years who received the YFV17D yellow fever vaccine. The gene calls are TRBV5-5 and TRBJ2-7; D is possibly TRBD1 or TRBD2 (5 bases each). The source was CD4+ T cells sorted from PBMCs, collected 10 days after the yellow fever booster vaccination. The CDR3 nucleotides read TGTGCCAGCAGCCAAACCGGGACGGTCTACGAGCAGTACTTC. It yields the protein CASSQTGTVYEQYF.